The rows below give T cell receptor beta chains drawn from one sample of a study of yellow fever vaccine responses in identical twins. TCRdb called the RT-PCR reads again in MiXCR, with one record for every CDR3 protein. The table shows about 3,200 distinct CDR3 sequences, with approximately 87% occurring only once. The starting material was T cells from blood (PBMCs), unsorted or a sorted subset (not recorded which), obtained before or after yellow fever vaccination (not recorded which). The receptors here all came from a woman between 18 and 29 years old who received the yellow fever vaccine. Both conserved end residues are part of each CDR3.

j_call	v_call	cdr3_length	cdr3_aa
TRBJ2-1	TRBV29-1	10	CSYNYNEQFF
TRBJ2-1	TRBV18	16	CASSPMERLGLNEQFF
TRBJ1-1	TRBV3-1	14	CASSPPLVDTEAFF
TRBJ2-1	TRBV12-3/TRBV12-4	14	CASRGTGEHNEQFF
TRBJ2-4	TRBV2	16	CASKQASGISGYIQYF
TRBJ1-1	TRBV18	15	CASSLGQGGNTEAFF
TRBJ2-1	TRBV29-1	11	CSVEDRNEQFF
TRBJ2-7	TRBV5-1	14	CASSLTQGAYEQYF
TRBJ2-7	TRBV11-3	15	CASSLGWDISYEQYF
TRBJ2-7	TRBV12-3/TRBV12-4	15	CASSRGQGVIYEQYF
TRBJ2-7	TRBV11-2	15	CASSFVWGAGYEQYF
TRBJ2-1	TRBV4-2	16	CASSPGSREGYNEQFF
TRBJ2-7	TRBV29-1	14	CSVESSGRSYEQYF
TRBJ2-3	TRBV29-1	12	CSVPHPLDTQYF
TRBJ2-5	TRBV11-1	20	CASSPRVSPGQSNIVETQYF
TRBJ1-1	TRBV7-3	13	CASSLNPRSEAFF
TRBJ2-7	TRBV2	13	CASSEGVRYEQYF
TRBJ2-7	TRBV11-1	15	CASSLGPGQSYEQYF